This TCR beta chain is from a study of blood T cell repertoires in COVID-19. The overall study: The United States, Italy and Spain provided the acute and convalescent COVID-19 samples. Nucleic acid was either cDNA or gDNA, and it came from T cells, B-cell-depleted T cells, or PBMCs.

In the original workflow: Reference gene primer amplification yielded estimated nucleated cell counts. Clones were sequenced by immunoSEQ multiplex PCR, and TCRdb holds only the in-frame ones, with some missing. V and J calls and clone size follow that table, whereas D and trimming were derived from the DNA. The data hold around 100,000 clones, with around 86% observed a single time. Per germline, CDR1 WNHNN and CDR2 SYGVQD (reference sequence). Losses at the gene ends were 5 bases for V and 4 bases for J; bases not matched to a gene: 1. The CDR3 loop spans 13 amino acids. Seattle researchers signed up patients amid active infection and tracked them longitudinally.

The sequence was collected from a man in his sixties with COVID-19, enrolled during active disease. Sequencing was performed on peripheral blood. The chain joins TRBV10-1 to TRBJ2-3, with 9 nucleotides matching TRBD2. The CDR3 region is CASSLAGADTQYF. The CDR3, as DNA: TGCGCCAGCAGTTTAGCGGGAGCAGATACGCAGTATTTT.